This T cell receptor (beta chain) was sequenced during a study of cytomegalovirus exposure and HLA in healthy donors. Findings and caveats of the study: Several of the most significant clusters appeared linked to common viral pathogens, based on a later analysis. Within an earlier analysis, most TCR beta V segments proved productive either about 90% or about 30% of the time.

For this clone: Its matching antigen is unknown.

The primer mix had 60 Vbeta and 13 Jbeta primers. Sequenced by immunoSEQ multiplex PCR; TCRdb stores in-frame clones only, minus some. The table lists 150,000 to 200,000 clones, 87% of them singletons, with 0.75% to 0.95% in the top ten. The clonotype comes from a woman between 25 and 40 years old in good health and CMV-seronegative. The sequenced material came from PBMCs.

This CDR3 reads CASSTTSYSYEQYF. CDR3 nucleotide sequence: TGTGCCAGTAGTACGACTAGTTACTCCTACGAGCAGTACTTC. The V and J genes are TRBV19 and TRBJ2-7, with D possibly matching TRBD2 (6 bases). This CDR3 region has 14 residues. Trimming cost V 4 bases and J 0 bases, with 10 bases left between them. The germline V gene encodes CDR1 LNHDA and CDR2 SQIVND (reference sequence).